This TCR beta chain comes out of a study of T-cell reconstitution after alpha-beta-depleted transplantation in children. Unique molecular identifiers were built into the TCRbeta library. A single record per CDR3 protein comes from TCRdb applying MiXCR to the PCR reads. Here the sample spans hundreds of thousands of distinct CDR3 sequences, about an eighth being singletons. Points from the study as a whole: At one year after transplant, newly produced T cells mostly accounted for T-cell counts and diversity. Recipient T cells and thymic progenitors that survived gave rise to the high TCRbeta diversity observed at day 60 in some patients. The study reportedly traced alpha-beta T cells about two months after transplant to several hundred expanded graft clones.

This clonotype was picked up many times. Its target is not known. Germline V gene lookup returns CDR1 MNHEY and CDR2 SVGAGI. This CDR3 contains 16 residues. V lost 0 bases and J lost 4; bases outside the gene matches: 5. The specimen was PBMCs, collected before TCRalphabeta/CD19-depleted stem cell transplant. The chain recombines TRBV6-5 with TRBJ2-3; 9 bases agree with TRBD2. This TCR was recovered from a girl aged 2-15 years with congenital amegakaryocytic thrombocytopenia, due to receive a stem cell transplant. The CDR3 is CASSYSGGGGPDTQYF. As DNA, the CDR3 is TGTGCCAGCAGTTACTCCGGCGGGGGGGGCCCAGATACGCAGTATTTT.